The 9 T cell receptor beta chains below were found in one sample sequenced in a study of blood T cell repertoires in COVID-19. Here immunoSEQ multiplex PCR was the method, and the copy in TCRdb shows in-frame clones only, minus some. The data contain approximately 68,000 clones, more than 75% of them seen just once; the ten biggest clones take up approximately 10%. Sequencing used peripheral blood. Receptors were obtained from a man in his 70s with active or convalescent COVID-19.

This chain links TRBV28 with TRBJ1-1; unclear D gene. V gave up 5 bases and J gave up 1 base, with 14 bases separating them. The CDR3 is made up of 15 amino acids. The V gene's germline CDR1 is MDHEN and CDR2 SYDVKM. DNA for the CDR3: TGTGCCAGCAGTAATGGACTGGGTCGGAACACTGAAGCTTTCTTT. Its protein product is CASSNGLGRNTEAFF.

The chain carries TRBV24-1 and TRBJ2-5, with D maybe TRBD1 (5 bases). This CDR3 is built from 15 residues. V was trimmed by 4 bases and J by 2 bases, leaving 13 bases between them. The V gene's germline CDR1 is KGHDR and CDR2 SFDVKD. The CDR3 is CATSERTGSQETQYF. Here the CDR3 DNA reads TGTGCCACCAGTGAAAGAACAGGTTCTCAAGAGACCCAGTACTTC.

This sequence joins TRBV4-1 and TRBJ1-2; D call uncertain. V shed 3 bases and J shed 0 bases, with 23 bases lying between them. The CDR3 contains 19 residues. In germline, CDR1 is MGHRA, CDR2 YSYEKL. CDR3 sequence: CASSQFEPVRGGTNYGYTF. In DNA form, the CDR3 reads TGCGCCAGCAGCCAGTTTGAACCGGTCCGGGGAGGAACTAACTATGGCTACACCTTC.

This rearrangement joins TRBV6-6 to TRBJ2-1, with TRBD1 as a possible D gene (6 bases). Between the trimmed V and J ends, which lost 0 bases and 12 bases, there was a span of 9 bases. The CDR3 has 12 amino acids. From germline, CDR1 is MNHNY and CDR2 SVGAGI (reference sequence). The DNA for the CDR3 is TGTGCCAGCAGTTACTCGATACAGGGGCAGTTCTTC. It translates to CASSYSIQGQFF.

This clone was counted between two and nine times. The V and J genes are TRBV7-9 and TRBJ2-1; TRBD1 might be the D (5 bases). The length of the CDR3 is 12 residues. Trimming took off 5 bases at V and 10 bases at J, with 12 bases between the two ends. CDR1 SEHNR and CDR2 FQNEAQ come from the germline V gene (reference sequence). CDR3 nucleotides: TGTGCCAGCAGCCTACAGGTTGACGAGCAGTTCTTC. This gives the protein CASSLQVDEQFF.

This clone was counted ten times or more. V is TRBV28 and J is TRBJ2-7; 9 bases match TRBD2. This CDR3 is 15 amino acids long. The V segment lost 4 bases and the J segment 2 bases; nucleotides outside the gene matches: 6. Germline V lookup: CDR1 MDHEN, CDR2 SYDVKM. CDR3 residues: CASSSTSGFAYEQYF. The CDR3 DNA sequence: TGTGCCAGCAGTTCTACTAGCGGGTTCGCCTACGAGCAGTACTTC.

The CDR3 coding sequence is TGTGCCAGCAGTTACACAGACAGGGGGCTGAATGGCTACACCTTC. Its protein is CASSYTDRGLNGYTF. The gene calls are TRBV6-2 or TRBV6-3 and TRBJ1-2, with 10 nucleotides matching TRBD1. Germline V gives CDR1 MNHEY, CDR2 SVGEGT. With V trimmed by 2 bases and J by 6 bases, 6 bases remained unmatched. The CDR3 length is 15 residues.

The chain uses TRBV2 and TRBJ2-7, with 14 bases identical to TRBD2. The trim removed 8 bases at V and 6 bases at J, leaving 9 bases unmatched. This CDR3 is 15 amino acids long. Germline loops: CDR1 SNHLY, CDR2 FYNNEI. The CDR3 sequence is CASSGTSGSSSEQYF. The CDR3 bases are TGTGCCAGCTCGGGGACTAGCGGGAGTTCGTCCGAGCAGTACTTC.

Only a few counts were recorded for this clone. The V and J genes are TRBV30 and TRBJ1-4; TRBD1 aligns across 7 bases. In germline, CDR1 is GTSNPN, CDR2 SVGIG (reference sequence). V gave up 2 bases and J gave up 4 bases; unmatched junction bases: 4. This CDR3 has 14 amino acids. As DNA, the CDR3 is TGTGCCTGGAGTCTGGGACAGATTAATGAAAAACTGTTTTTT. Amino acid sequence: CAWSLGQINEKLFF.